The 17 T cell receptor beta chains listed next were all sequenced from one sample in a study of T cell repertoires in cytomegalovirus infection. TCRdb reanalysed the reads using MiXCR and keeps one entry per CDR3 protein. The table lists 250,000 to 300,000 distinct CDR3 sequences, 20% to 30% of them singletons. The sample was PBMCs. The receptors originated from a human donor in good health (CMV status not recorded). Some clones in this sample may be carry-over from other donors' samples.

The rearrangement links TRBV7-6 to TRBJ2-7; tentatively, D is TRBD2 (6 bases). Trimming pared 4 bases from V and 2 bases from J, leaving 21 bases between. CDR3 size: 17 residues. Germline V gives CDR1 SGHVS, CDR2 FNYEAQ. Here the CDR3 reads CASSSIPDGGGTYEQYF. The CDR3 nucleotides read TGTGCCAGCAGCTCCATCCCGGACGGTGGGGGGACCTACGAGCAGTACTTC.

This clonotype came up many times. This chain links TRBV7-9 with TRBJ1-5, with no clear D. Germline V lookup: CDR1 SEHNR, CDR2 FQNEAQ (reference sequence). This CDR3 has 15 residues. V lost 5 bases, J lost 4 bases, and 15 bases lay in between. The CDR3 region has the DNA TGTGCCAGCAGCCTCTTCGGGCAGTCTAATCAGCCCCAGCATTTT. It encodes CASSLFGQSNQPQHF.

This rearrangement joins TRBV15 to TRBJ2-1; 9 bases fit TRBD2. Germline lookup yields CDR1 LNHNV and CDR2 YYDKDF (reference sequence). Germline trimming cut 1 base from V and 10 bases from J; bases unmatched to any gene: 8. This CDR3 is built from 15 residues. Here the CDR3 reads CATSRVRGGGREQFF. The CDR3 nucleotides are TGTGCCACCAGCAGAGTGCGGGGGGGGGGTAGGGAGCAGTTCTTC.

On this clonotype itself: With a much larger clone just one base away, this may be a read error. V is TRBV7-2 and J is TRBJ2-5; tentatively, D is TRBD1 (5 bases). CDR1 and CDR2 from the germline V gene are SGHTA and FQGNSA. Trimming shortened V by 1 base and J by 6 bases, and 12 bases separated the two germline ends. The CDR3 sequence is 14 residues long. This CDR3 reads CASSLGAGQKTQYF. The CDR3 bases are TGTGCCAGCAGCTTAGGTGCAGGGCAAAAGACCCAGTACTTC.

The CDR3 loop reads CASSTRTGGTEAFF. CDR3 bases: TGTGCCAGCAGCACCCGGACAGGGGGCACTGAAGCTTTCTTT. The chain carries TRBV7-2 and TRBJ1-1; 10 nucleotides match TRBD1. CDR3 size: 14 residues. Germline loops: CDR1 SGHTA, CDR2 FQGNSA. V shed 5 bases, J shed 4 bases, and the junction held 4 bases outside the gene matches.

At least ten counts were recorded for this clonotype. The rearrangement uses TRBV7-2 and TRBJ2-1; 13 bases map to TRBD2. This CDR3 has 15 amino acids. The ends lost 7 bases at V and 7 bases at J; junction bases unmatched: 7. Germline values: CDR1 SGHTA, CDR2 FQGNSA. In DNA, the CDR3 is TGTGCCAGCACCAGGACTAGCGGGAGAGGGAATGAGCAGTTCTTC. Translating it yields CASTRTSGRGNEQFF. Together with reference TRBV7-2 and TRBJ2-1, the CDR3 gives the full variable domain: GAGVSQSPSNKVTEKGKDVELRCDPISGHTALYWYRQSLGQGLEFLIYFQGNSAPDKSGLPSDRFSAERTGGSVSTLTIQRTQQEDSAVYLCASTRTSGRGNEQFFGPGTRLTVL.

This clonotype occurred a few times. A much larger clone sits a single nucleotide away, making a read error possible. The rearrangement joins TRBV5-6 to TRBJ1-5; no reliable D call. Trimming removed 0 bases at V and 3 bases at J, with 4 bases between. Germline V gene lookup returns CDR1 SGHDT and CDR2 YYEEEE. The CDR3 length is 13 residues. The CDR3 coding sequence is TGTGCCAGCAGCTTGGGGGCCAATCAGCCCCAGCATTTT. Amino acids: CASSLGANQPQHF.

The chain has TRBV3-1 and TRBJ1-4; no reliable D call. Germline lookup yields CDR1 LGHDT and CDR2 YNNKEL (reference sequence). This CDR3 contains 15 residues. Trimming shortened V by 1 base and J by 4 bases, and 10 bases separated the two germline ends. The CDR3 nucleotides are TGTGCCAGCAGCCAAGCGGGAGGAGGTAATGAAAAACTGTTTTTT. Translated, it gives CASSQAGGGNEKLFF.

This clonotype was seen many times. This chain links TRBV7-2 with TRBJ2-5; D uncertain. Trimming removed 5 bases from V and 1 base from J, with 5 bases in between. The CDR3 contains 12 residues. CDR1 and CDR2 (germline): SGHTA, FQGNSA. The CDR3 sequence is CASSRSQETQYF. The CDR3 bases are TGTGCCAGCAGCCGCAGCCAAGAGACCCAGTACTTC.

This clonotype was picked up many times. This chain links TRBV12-3 or TRBV12-4 with TRBJ2-7; 11 bases are a match to TRBD2. CDR3 length: 14 residues. V gave up 7 bases and J gave up 2 bases; unmatched junction bases: 4. CDR3 residues: CASTLTSGAYEQYF. Written as DNA, the CDR3 is TGTGCCAGCACCTTGACTAGCGGGGCCTACGAGCAGTACTTC.

This clonotype was detected a few times. V gene TRBV29-1 combines with J gene TRBJ2-7; D is uncertain. The CDR3 totals 12 residues. V was trimmed by 4 bases and J by 6 bases, leaving 13 bases between them. Germline CDR1 reads SQVTM; CDR2 reads ANQGSEA. CDR3 bases: TGCAGCGTTGGGTTATCCACACGCGAGCAGTACTTC. Translating it yields CSVGLSTREQYF.

This sequence joins TRBV5-4 and TRBJ1-1; D might be TRBD1 (5 bases). V lost 3 bases and J 8 bases, leaving 11 bases between the germline ends. Germline CDR1 reads SGHNT; CDR2 reads YYREEE (reference sequence). CDR3 length: 12 residues. CDR3 coding DNA: TGTGCCAGCAGCTCAGGCGGGGGAGAAGCTTTCTTT. Translated: CASSSGGGEAFF.

V and J are TRBV9 and TRBJ2-1; possibly TRBD1 for D (5 bases). Between the trimmed V and J ends, which lost 3 bases and 5 bases, there was a span of 15 bases. This CDR3 region has 15 residues. Germline CDR1 and CDR2: SGDLS and YYNGEE. CDR3 protein: CASSGRQGWDNEQFF. Here the CDR3 DNA reads TGTGCCAGCAGCGGCCGTCAGGGTTGGGACAATGAGCAGTTCTTC. Full variable domain (missing parts from reference TRBV9 and TRBJ2-1): DSGVTQTPKHLITATGQRVTLRCSPRSGDLSVYWYQQSLDQGLQFLIQYYNGEERAKGNILERFSAQQFPDLHSELNLSSLELGDSALYFCASSGRQGWDNEQFFGPGTRLTVL.

This chain joins TRBV29-1 and TRBJ2-5; 9 bases agree with TRBD2. CDR3 size: 15 residues. Losses at the gene ends were 1 base for V and 5 bases for J; bases not matched to a gene: 8. Germline V gene data show CDR1 as SQVTM and CDR2 as ANQGSEA. Here the CDR3 DNA reads TGCAGCGTTGAAGTCCTAGCGGGAAGTGGGGAGACCCAGTACTTC. Its protein is CSVEVLAGSGETQYF.

This clonotype was counted ten times or more. The chain recombines TRBV7-2 with TRBJ1-2; D might be TRBD1 (5 bases). CDR3 length equals 14 residues. Trimming stripped 0 bases from V and 7 bases from J, with 12 bases between. Germline assignment: CDR1 SGHTA and CDR2 FQGNSA. CDR3 loop: CASSLARAERGYTF. The CDR3 DNA follows: TGTGCCAGCAGCTTAGCCAGGGCGGAACGTGGCTACACCTTC.

The V gene is TRBV6-2 or TRBV6-3, the J gene TRBJ2-1, with TRBD1 matching 7 bases. The ends lost 6 bases at V and 8 bases at J; junction bases unmatched: 4. This CDR3 is built from 12 residues. Germline CDR1 reads MNHEY; CDR2 reads SVGEGT. CDR3: CASRNRGYEQFF. CDR3 DNA: TGTGCCAGCAGGAACAGGGGCTATGAGCAGTTCTTC.

This clonotype was seen many times. The V gene is TRBV7-2, the J gene TRBJ1-5; no definite D call. Per the germline V gene, CDR1 is SGHTA and CDR2 is FQGNSA. This CDR3 is 14 amino acids long. Trimming shortened V by 1 base and J by 4 bases, and 8 bases separated the two germline ends. The CDR3 loop is CASSLGSRNQPQHF. In nucleotides, the CDR3 is TGTGCCAGCAGCTTAGGGTCAAGAAATCAGCCCCAGCATTTT.